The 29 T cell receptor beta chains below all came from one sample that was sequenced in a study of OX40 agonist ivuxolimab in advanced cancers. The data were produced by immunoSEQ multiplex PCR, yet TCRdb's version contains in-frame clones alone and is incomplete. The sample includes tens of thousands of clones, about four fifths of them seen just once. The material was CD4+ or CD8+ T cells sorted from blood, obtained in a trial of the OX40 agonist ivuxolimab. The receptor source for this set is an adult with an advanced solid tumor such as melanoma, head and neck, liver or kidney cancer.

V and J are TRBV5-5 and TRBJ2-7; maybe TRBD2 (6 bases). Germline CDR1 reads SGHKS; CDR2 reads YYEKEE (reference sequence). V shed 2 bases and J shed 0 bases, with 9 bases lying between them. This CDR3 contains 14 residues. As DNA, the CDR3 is TGTGCCAGCAGCTTAGAGGACTACTCCTACGAGCAGTACTTC. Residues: CASSLEDYSYEQYF. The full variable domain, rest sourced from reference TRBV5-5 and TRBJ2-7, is DAGVTQSPTHLIKTRGQQVTLRCSPISGHKSVSWYQQVLGQGPQFIFQYYEKEERGRGNFPDRFSARQFPNYSSELNVNALLLGDSALYLCASSLEDYSYEQYFGPGTRLTVT.

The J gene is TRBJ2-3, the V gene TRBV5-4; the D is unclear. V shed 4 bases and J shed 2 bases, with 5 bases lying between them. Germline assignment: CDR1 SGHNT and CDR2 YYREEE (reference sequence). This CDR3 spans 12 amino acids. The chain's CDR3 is CASSLYTDTQYF. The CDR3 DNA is TGTGCCAGCAGCCTATACACAGATACGCAGTATTTT.

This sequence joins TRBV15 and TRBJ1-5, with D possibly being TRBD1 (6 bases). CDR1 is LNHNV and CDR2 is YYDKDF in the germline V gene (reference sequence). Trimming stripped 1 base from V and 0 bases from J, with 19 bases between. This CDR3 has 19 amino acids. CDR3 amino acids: CATSRAFTGWSHSNQPQHF. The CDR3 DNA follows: TGTGCCACCAGCAGAGCCTTCACAGGGTGGTCTCATAGCAATCAGCCCCAGCATTTT.

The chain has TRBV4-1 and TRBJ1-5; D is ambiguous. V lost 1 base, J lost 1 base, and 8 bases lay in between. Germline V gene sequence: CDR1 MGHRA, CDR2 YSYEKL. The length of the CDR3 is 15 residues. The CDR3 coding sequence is TGCGCCAGCAGCCAAGTATCCGGGAGCAATCAGCCCCAGCATTTT. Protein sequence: CASSQVSGSNQPQHF.

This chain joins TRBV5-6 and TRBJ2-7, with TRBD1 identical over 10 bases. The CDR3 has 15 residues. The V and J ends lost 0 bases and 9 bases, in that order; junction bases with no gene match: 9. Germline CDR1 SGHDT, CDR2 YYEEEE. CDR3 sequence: CASSLGGTGEVGQYF. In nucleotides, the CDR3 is TGTGCCAGCAGCTTGGGCGGGACAGGGGAAGTTGGGCAGTACTTC.

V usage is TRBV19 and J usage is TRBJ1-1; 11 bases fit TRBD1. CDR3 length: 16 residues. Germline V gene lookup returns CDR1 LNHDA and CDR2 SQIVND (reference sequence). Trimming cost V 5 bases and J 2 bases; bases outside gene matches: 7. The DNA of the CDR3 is TGTGCCAGTAGTTCCCGGACAGGGGGCCGAAACACTGAAGCTTTCTTT. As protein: CASSSRTGGRNTEAFF. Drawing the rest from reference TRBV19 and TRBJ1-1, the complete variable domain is DGGITQSPKYLFRKEGQNVTLSCEQNLNHDAMYWYRQDPGQGLRLIYYSQIVNDFQKGDIAEGYSVSREKKESFPLTVTSAQKNPTAFYLCASSSRTGGRNTEAFFGQGTRLTVV.

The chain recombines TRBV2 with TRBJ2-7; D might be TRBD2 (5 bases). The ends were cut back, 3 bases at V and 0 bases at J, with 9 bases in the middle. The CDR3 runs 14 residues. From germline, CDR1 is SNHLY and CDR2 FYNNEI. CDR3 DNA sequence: TGTGCCAGCAGTGAGCTAGGGAGCTCCTACGAGCAGTACTTC. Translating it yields CASSELGSSYEQYF.

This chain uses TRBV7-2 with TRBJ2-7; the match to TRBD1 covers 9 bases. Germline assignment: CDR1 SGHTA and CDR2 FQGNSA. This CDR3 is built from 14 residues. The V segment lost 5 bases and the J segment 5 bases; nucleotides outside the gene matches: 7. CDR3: CASSPQGAIDEQYF. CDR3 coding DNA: TGTGCCAGCAGCCCACAGGGGGCAATCGACGAGCAGTACTTC.

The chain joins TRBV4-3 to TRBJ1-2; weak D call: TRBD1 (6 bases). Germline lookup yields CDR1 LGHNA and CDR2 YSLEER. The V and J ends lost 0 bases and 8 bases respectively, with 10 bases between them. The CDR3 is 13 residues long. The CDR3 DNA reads TGCGCCAGCAGCCAAGAGGGGGCGGGAGGCTACACCTTC. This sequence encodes CASSQEGAGGYTF.

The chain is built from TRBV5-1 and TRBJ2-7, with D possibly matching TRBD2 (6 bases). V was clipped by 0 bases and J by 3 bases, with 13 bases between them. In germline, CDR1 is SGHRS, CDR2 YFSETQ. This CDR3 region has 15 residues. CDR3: CASSLVGSGFYEQYF. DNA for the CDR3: TGCGCCAGCAGCTTGGTCGGGAGTGGCTTCTACGAGCAGTACTTC.

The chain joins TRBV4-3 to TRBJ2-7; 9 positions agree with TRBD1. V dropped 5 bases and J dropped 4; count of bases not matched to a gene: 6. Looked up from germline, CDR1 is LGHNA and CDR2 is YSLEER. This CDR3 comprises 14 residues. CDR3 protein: CASSWDREGYEQYF. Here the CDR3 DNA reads TGCGCCAGCAGCTGGGACAGGGAGGGTTACGAGCAGTACTTC.

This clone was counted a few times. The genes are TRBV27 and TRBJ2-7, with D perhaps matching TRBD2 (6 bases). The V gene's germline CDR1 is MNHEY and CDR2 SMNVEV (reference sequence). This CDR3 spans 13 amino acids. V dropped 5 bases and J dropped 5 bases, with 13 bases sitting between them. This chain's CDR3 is CASSPNGGNEQYF. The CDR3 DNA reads TGTGCCAGCAGTCCTAATGGGGGGAACGAGCAGTACTTC.

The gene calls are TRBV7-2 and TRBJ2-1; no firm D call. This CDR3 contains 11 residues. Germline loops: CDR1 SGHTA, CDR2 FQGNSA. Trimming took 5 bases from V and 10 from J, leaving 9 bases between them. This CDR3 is CASSPGSEQFF. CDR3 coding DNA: TGTGCCAGCAGCCCCGGTTCGGAGCAGTTCTTC.

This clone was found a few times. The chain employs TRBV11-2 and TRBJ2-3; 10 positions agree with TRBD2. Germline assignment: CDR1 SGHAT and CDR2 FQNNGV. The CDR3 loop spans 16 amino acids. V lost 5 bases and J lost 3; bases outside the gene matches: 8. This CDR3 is CASSQAGGHQTDTQYF. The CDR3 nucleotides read TGTGCCAGCAGCCAAGCGGGAGGGCATCAAACAGATACGCAGTATTTT.

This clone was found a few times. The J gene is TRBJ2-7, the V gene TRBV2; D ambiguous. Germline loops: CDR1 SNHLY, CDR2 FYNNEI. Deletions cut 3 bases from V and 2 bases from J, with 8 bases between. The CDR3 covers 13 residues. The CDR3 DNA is TGTGCCAGCAGTGACTACAGTCCCTACGAGCAGTACTTC. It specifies CASSDYSPYEQYF.

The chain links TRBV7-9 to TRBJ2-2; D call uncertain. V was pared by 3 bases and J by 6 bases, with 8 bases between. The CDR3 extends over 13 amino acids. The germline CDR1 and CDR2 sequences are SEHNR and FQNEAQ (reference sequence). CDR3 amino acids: CASSFGYPGELFF. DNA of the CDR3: TGTGCCAGCAGCTTCGGCTACCCCGGGGAGCTGTTTTTT.

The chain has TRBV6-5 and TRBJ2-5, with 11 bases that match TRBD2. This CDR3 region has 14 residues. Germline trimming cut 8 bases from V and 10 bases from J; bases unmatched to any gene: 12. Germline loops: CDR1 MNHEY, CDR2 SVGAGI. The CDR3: CASGIAGGPNGQYF. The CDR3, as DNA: TGTGCCAGCGGAATAGCGGGGGGGCCTAACGGCCAGTACTTC.

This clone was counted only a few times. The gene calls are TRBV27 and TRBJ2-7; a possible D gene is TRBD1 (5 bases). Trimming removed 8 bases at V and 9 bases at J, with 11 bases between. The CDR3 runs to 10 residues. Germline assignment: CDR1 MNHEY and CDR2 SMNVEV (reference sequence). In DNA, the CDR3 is TGTGCCAGCGGTGGGGCCAGGCAGTACTTC. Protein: CASGGARQYF.

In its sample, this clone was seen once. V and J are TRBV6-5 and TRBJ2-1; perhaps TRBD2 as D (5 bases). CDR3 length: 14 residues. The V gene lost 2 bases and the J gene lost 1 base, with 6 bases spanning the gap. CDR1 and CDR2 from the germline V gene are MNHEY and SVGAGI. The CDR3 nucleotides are TGTGCCAGCAGTTACGAGGGATCCTACAATGAGCAGTTCTTC. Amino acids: CASSYEGSYNEQFF.

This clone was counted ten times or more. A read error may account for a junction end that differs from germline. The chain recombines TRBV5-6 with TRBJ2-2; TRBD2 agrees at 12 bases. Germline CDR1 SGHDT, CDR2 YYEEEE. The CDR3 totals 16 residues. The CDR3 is CASTLGLAGNTGELFF. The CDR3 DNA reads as TGTGCCAGCACCTTGGGACTAGCGGGGAACACCGGGGAGCTGTTTTTT.

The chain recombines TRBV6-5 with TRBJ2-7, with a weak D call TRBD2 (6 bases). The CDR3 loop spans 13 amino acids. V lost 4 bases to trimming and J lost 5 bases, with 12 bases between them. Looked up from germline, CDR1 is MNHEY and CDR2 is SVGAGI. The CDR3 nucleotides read TGTGCCAGCAGTTCCCTGGGGGGAAACGAGCAGTACTTC. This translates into CASSSLGGNEQYF.

The CDR3 protein is CAAGSSYEQYF. CDR3 nucleotide sequence: TGTGCCGCGGGGAGCTCCTACGAGCAGTACTTC. This sequence joins TRBV7-9 and TRBJ2-7; TRBD2 is a possible D gene (6 bases). Germline V gene sequence: CDR1 SEHNR, CDR2 FQNEAQ (reference sequence). This CDR3 is 11 amino acids long. Trimming left V 11 bases short and J 0 bases short, with 8 bases between.

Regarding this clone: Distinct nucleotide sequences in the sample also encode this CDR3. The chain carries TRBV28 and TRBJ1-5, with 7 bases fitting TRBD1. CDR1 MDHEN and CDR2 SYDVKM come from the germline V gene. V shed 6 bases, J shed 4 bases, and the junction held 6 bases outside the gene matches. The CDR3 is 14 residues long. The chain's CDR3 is CASSTDRSNQPQHF. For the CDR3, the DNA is TGTGCCAGCAGCACGGACAGGTCAAATCAGCCCCAGCATTTT.

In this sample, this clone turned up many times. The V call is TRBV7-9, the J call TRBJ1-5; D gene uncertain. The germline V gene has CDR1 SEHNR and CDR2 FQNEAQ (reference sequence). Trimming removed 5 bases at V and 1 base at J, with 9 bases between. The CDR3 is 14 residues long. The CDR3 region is CASSVGGSNQPQHF. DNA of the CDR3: TGTGCCAGCAGCGTAGGAGGGAGCAATCAGCCCCAGCATTTT.

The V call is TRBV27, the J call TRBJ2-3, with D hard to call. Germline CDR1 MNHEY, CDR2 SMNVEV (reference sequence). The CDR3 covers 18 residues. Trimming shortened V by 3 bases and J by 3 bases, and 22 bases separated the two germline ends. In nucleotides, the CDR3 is TGTGCCAGCAGTTTTGACCCCCTCGGGCATTCCGGGACAGATACGCAGTATTTT. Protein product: CASSFDPLGHSGTDTQYF.

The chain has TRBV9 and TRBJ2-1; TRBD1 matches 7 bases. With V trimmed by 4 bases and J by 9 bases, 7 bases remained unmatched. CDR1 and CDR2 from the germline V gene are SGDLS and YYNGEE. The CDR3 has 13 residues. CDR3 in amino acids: CASSQRTGGEQFF. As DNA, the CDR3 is TGTGCCAGCAGCCAGAGGACAGGTGGTGAGCAGTTCTTC.

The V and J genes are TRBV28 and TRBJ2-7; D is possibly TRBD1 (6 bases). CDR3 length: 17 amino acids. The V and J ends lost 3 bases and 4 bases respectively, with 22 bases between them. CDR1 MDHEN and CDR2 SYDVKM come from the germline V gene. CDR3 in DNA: TGTGCCAGCAGTTTTTTTCAGGGGACCAGAGGGAGATACGAGCAGTACTTC. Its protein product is CASSFFQGTRGRYEQYF.

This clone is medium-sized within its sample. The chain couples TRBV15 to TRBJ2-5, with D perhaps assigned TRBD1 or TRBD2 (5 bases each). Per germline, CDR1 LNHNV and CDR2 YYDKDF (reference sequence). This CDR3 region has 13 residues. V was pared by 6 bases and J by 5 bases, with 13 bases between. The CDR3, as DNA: TGTGCCACCAGTGGGCTAGCAGGGGAGACCCAGTACTTC. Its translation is CATSGLAGETQYF.

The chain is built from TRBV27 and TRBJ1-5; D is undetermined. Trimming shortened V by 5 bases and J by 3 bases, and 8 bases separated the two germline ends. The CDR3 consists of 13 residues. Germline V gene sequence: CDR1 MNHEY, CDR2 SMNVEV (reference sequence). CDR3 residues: CASSRSSNQPQHF. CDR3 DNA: TGTGCCAGCAGTAGATCCTCCAATCAGCCCCAGCATTTT.